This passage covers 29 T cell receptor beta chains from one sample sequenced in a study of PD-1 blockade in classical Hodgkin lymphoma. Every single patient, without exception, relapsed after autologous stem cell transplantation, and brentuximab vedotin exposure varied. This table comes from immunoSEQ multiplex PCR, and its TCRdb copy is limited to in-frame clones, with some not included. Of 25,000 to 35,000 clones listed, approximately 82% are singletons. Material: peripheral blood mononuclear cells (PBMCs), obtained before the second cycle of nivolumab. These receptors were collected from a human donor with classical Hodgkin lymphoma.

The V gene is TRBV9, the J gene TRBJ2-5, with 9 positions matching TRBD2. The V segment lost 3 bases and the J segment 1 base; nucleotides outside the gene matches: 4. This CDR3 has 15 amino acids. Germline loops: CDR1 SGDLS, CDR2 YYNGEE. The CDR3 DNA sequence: TGTGCCAGCAGCGCAAGCGGGAGGCCCCAAGAGACCCAGTACTTC. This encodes CASSASGRPQETQYF.

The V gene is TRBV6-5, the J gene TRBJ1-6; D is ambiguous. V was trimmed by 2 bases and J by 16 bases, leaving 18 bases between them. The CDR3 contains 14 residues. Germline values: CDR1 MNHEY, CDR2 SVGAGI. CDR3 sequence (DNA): TGTGCCAGCAGTTACGCGACCGGCTTCTCACGGCTCCACTTT. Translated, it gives CASSYATGFSRLHF.

The chain's CDR3 is CASSFASLAGGGETQYF. In DNA, the CDR3 is TGTGCCAGCAGCTTTGCTTCCCTAGCGGGAGGAGGGGAGACCCAGTACTTC. The V gene is TRBV7-2, the J gene TRBJ2-5, with 11 bases aligning to TRBD2. The germline V gene encodes CDR1 SGHTA and CDR2 FQGNSA. V lost 3 bases, J lost 5 bases, and 11 bases stayed unmatched. The CDR3 has 17 residues.

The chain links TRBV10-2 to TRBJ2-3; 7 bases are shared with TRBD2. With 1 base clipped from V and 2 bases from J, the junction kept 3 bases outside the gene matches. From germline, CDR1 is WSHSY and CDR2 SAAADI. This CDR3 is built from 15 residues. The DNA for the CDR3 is TGCGCCAGCAGTGAGTGGCGGGGGTTCACAGATACGCAGTATTTT. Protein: CASSEWRGFTDTQYF.

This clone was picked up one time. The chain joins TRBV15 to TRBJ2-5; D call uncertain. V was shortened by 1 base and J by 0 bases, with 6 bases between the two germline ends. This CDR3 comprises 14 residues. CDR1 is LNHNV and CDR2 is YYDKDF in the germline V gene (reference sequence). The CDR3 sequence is CATSRGRDQETQYF. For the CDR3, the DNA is TGTGCCACCAGCAGAGGACGGGACCAAGAGACCCAGTACTTC.

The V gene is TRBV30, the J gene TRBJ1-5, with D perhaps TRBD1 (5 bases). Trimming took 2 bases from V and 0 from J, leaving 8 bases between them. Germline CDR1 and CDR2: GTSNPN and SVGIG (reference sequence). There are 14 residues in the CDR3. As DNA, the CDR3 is TGTGCCTGGAGTCCAGGGTCTAGCAATCAGCCCCAGCATTTT. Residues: CAWSPGSSNQPQHF.

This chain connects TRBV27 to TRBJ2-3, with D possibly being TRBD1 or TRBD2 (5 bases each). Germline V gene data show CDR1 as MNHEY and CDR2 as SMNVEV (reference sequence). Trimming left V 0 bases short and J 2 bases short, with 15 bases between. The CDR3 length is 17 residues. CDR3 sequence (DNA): TGTGCCAGCAGTTTATCGCCGGGGCCGGGCCTCACAGATACGCAGTATTTT. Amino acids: CASSLSPGPGLTDTQYF.

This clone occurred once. Here the CDR3 DNA reads TGCGCCAGCAGCCCGCGGAGGACAGAGAACTATGGCTACACCTTC. Translation: CASSPRRTENYGYTF. The J gene is TRBJ1-2, the V gene TRBV5-1; the D gene is possibly TRBD1 (6 bases). Per germline, CDR1 SGHRS and CDR2 YFSETQ. The length of the CDR3 is 15 residues. V was shortened by 4 bases and J by 2 bases, with 15 bases between the two germline ends.

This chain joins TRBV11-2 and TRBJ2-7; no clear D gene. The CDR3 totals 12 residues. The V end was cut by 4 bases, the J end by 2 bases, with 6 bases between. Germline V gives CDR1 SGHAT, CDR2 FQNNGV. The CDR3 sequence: CASSSAPYEQYV. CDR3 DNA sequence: TGTGCCAGCAGCTCAGCTCCCTACGAGCAGTACGTC.

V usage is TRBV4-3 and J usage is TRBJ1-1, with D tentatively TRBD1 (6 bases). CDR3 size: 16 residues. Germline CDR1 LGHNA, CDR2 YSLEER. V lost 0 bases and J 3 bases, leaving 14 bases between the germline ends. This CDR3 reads CASSQDRGTFYTEAFF. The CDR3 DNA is TGCGCCAGCAGCCAAGATAGGGGGACGTTCTACACTGAAGCTTTCTTT.

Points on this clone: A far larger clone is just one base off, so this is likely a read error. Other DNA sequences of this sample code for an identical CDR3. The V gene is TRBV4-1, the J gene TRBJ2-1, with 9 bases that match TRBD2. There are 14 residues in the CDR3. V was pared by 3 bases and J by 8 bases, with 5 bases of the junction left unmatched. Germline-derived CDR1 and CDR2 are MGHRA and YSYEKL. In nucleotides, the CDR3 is TGCGCCAGCAGCCAGGCGGGGGGGCGAGATGAGCAGTTCTTC. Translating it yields CASSQAGGRDEQFF.

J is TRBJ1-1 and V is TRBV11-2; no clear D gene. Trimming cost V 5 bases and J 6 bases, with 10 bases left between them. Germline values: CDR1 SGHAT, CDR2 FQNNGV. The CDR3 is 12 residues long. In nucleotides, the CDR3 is TGTGCCAGCAGCGTACTGACGGCTGAAGCTTTCTTT. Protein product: CASSVLTAEAFF. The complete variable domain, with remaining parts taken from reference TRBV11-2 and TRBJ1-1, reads EAGVAQSPRYKIIEKRQSVAFWCNPISGHATLYWYQQILGQGPKLLIQFQNNGVVDDSQLPKDRFSAERLKGVDSTLKIQPAKLEDSAVYLCASSVLTAEAFFGQGTRLTVV.

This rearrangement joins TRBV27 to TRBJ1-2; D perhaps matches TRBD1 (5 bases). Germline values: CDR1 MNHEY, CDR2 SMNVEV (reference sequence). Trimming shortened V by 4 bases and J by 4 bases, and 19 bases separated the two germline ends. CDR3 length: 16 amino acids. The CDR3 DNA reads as TGTGCCAGCAGTTCCTTCGACAGACTAAGGGGCTATGGCTACACCTTC. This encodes CASSSFDRLRGYGYTF.

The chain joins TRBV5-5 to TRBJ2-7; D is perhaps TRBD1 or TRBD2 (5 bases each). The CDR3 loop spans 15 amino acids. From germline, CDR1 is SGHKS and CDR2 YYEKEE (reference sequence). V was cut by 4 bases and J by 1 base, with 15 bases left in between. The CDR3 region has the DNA TGTGCCAGCAGCCAAGGACTGACAGTTTCCTACGAGCAGTACTTC. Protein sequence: CASSQGLTVSYEQYF. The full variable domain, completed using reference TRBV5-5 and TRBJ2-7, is DAGVTQSPTHLIKTRGQQVTLRCSPISGHKSVSWYQQVLGQGPQFIFQYYEKEERGRGNFPDRFSARQFPNYSSELNVNALLLGDSALYLCASSQGLTVSYEQYFGPGTRLTVT.

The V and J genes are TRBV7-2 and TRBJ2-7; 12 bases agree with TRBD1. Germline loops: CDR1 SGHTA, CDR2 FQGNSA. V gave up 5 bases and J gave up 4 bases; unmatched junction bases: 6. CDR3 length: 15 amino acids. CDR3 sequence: CASSPGQGADYEQYF. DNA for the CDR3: TGTGCCAGCAGCCCGGGACAGGGGGCGGATTACGAGCAGTACTTC.

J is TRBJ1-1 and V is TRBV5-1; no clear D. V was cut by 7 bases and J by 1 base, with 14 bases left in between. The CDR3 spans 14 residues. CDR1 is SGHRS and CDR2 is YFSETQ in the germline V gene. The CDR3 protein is CASGSAGANTEAFF. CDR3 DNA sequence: TGCGCCAGCGGGTCTGCGGGCGCGAACACTGAAGCTTTCTTT.

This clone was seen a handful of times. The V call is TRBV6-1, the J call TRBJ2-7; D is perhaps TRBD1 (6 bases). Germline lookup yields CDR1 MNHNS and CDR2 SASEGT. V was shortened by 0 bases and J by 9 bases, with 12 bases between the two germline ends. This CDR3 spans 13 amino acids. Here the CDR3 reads CASSEANRVWQYF. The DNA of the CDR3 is TGTGCCAGCAGTGAAGCAAACAGGGTCTGGCAGTACTTC.

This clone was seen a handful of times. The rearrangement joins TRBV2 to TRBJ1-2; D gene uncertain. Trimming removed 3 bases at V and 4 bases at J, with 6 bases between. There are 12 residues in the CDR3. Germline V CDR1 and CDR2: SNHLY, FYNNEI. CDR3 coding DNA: TGTGCCAGCAGTGACTTCATCTATGGCTACACCTTC. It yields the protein CASSDFIYGYTF.

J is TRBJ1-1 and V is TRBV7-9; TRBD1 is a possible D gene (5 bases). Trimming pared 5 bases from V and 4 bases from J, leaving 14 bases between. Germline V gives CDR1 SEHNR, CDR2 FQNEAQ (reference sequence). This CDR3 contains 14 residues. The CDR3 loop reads CASSRKAGVTEAFF. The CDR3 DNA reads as TGTGCCAGCAGCCGGAAGGCGGGGGTCACTGAAGCTTTCTTT.

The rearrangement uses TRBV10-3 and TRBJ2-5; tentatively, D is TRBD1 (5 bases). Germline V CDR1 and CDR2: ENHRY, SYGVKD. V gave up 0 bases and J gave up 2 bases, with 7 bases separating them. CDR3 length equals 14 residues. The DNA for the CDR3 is TGTGCCATCAGTGAGTCGGCAGGGCAAGAGACCCAGTACTTC. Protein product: CAISESAGQETQYF.

CDR3 in amino acids: CASSIVTRAYNEQFF. CDR3 nucleotide sequence: TGTGCCAGTAGTATAGTGACAAGGGCCTACAATGAGCAGTTCTTC. The genes are TRBV19 and TRBJ2-1; D ambiguous. The CDR3 is made up of 15 amino acids. The germline V gene encodes CDR1 LNHDA and CDR2 SQIVND (reference sequence). V was pared by 1 base and J by 2 bases, with 9 bases between.

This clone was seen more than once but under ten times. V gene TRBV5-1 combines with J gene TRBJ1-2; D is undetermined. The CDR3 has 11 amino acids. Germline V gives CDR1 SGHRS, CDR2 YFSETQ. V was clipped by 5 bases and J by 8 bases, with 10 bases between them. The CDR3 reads CASRGWWGYTF. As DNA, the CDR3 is TGCGCCAGCAGAGGCTGGTGGGGCTACACCTTC.

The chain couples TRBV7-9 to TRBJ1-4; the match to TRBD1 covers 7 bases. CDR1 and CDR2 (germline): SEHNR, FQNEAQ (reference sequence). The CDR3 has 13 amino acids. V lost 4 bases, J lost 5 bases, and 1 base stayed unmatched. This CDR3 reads CASSSQGNEKLFF. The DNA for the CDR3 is TGTGCCAGCAGCTCACAGGGGAATGAAAAACTGTTTTTT. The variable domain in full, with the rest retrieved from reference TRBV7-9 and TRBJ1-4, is DTGVSQNPRHKITKRGQNVTFRCDPISEHNRLYWYRQTLGQGPEFLTYFQNEAQLEKSRLLSDRFSAERPKGSFSTLEIQRTEQGDSAMYLCASSSQGNEKLFFGSGTQLSVL.

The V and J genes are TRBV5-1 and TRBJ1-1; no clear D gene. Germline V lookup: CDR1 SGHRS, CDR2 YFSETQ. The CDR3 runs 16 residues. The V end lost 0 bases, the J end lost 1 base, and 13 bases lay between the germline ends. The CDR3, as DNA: TGCGCCAGCAGCTTGGCCTCGGGATCTGGGAACACTGAAGCTTTCTTT. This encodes CASSLASGSGNTEAFF. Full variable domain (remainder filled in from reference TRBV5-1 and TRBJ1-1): KAGVTQTPRYLIKTRGQQVTLSCSPISGHRSVSWYQQTPGQGLQFLFEYFSETQRNKGNFPGRFSGRQFSNSRSEMNVSTLELGDSALYLCASSLASGSGNTEAFFGQGTRLTVV.

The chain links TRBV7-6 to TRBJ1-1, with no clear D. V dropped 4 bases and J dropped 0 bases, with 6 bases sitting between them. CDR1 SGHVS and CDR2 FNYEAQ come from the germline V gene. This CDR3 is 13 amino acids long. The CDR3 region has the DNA TGTGCCAGCAGCTCAGGCCTGAACACTGAAGCTTTCTTT. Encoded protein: CASSSGLNTEAFF.

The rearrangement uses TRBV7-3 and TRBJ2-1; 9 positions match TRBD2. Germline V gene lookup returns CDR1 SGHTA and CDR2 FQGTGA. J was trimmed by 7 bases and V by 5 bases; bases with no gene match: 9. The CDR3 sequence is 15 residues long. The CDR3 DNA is TGTGCCAGCAGCCGAGGCCCGGGACTAGCTAATGAGCAGTTCTTC. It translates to CASSRGPGLANEQFF.

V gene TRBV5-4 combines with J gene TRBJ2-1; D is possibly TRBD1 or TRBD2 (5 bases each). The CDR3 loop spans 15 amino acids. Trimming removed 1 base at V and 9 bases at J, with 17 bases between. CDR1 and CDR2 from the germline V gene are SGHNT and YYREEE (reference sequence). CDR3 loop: CASSLRGARLVEQFF. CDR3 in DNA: TGTGCCAGCAGCTTGCGAGGGGCCCGGCTTGTTGAGCAGTTCTTC.

CDR3 protein: CASRSYVLRRGGYTDTQYF. DNA for the CDR3: TGTGCCAGCAGATCCTACGTGCTTAGGCGGGGGGGCTACACAGATACGCAGTATTTT. The chain uses TRBV27 and TRBJ2-3; 9 nucleotides agree with TRBD2. Losses at the gene ends were 6 bases for V and 2 bases for J; bases not matched to a gene: 18. The CDR3 contains 19 residues. Germline V lookup: CDR1 MNHEY, CDR2 SMNVEV (reference sequence).

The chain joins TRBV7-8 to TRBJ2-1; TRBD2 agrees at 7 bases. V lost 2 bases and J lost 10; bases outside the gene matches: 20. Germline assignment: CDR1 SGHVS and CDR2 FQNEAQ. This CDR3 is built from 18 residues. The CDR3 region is CASSLTASGGSPVGEQFF. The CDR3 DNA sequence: TGTGCCAGCAGCTTAACCGCAAGCGGCGGGAGCCCCGTTGGGGAGCAGTTCTTC. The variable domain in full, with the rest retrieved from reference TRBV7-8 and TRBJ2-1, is GAGVSQSPRYKVAKRGQDVALRCDPISGHVSLFWYQQALGQGPEFLTYFQNEAQLDKSGLPSDRFFAERPEGSVSTLKIQRTQQEDSAVYLCASSLTASGGSPVGEQFFGPGTRLTVL.